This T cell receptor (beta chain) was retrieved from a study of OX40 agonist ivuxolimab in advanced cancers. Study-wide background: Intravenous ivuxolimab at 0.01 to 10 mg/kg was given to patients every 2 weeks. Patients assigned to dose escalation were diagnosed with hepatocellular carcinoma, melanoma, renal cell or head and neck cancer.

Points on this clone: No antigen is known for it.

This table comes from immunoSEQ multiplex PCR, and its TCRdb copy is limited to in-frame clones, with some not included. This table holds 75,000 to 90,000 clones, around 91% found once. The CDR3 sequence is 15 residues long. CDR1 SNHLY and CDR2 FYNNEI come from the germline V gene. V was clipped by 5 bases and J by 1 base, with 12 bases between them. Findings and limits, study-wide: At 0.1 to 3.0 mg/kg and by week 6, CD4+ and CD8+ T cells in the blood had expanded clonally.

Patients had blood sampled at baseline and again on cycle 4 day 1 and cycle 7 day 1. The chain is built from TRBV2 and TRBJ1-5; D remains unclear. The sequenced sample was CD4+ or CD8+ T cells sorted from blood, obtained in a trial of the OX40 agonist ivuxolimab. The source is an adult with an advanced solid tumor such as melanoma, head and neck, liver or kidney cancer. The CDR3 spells CASSSPHGSNQPQHF. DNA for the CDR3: TGTGCCAGCAGTTCGCCACATGGGAGCAATCAGCCCCAGCATTTT.